This section outlines one T cell receptor (beta chain) sequence together with its context. The data stem from a study of CD4 and CD8 cells across lung adenocarcinoma regions. MiXCR was run by TCRdb on the PCR reads, yielding one entry per CDR3 protein. The repertoire holds about 25,000 distinct CDR3 sequences, with 53% as singletons. CDR3 length equals 15 residues. CDR1 and CDR2 (germline): MNHNS, SASEGT. V dropped 8 bases and J dropped 2 bases, with 16 bases sitting between them. Donors had localized lung adenocarcinoma, a non-small cell lung cancer. This TCR was sampled from a male donor with lung adenocarcinoma. The CD4 and CD8 labels of this study may be unreliable. The V call is TRBV6-1, the J call TRBJ2-1; no definite D call. Source material: CD8+ T cells from the center of a lung tumor. The CDR3 nucleotides read TGTGCCAGCCGAGACCTCCTTATTACCTACAATGAGCAGTTCTTC. Protein sequence: CASRDLLITYNEQFF.